The following is a TCR beta chain sequence with its context. Its antigen remains unidentified. The data originate from a study of beta chain features in type 1 diabetes. Study-wide findings and caveats: TCRB CDR3s from Type 1 diabetes patients were moderately but significantly shorter in all four CD4+ subsets. Across patients, naive, central memory and Treg TCRB repertoires exhibited apparently greater similarity than was observed across healthy donors.

The isolated RNA, all of it, was reverse transcribed, so expressed TCRB transcripts were what got sequenced. Here immunoSEQ multiplex PCR was the method, and the copy in TCRdb shows in-frame clones only, minus some. The sample records 120,000 or so clones, roughly a sixth being singletons. Sequencing was performed on central memory CD4+ T cells from blood. The receptor comes from a man between 18 and 29 years old with type 1 diabetes.

The CDR3 nucleotides read TGTGCCAGCCTTACTAGCGGGGTGAACACCGGGGAGCTGTTTTTT. Its translation is CASLTSGVNTGELFF. This rearrangement joins TRBV2 to TRBJ2-2; TRBD2 matches at 10 bases. V lost 8 bases to trimming and J lost 1 base; unmatched junction nucleotides: 4. This CDR3 spans 15 amino acids. The germline CDR1 and CDR2 sequences are SNHLY and FYNNEI.